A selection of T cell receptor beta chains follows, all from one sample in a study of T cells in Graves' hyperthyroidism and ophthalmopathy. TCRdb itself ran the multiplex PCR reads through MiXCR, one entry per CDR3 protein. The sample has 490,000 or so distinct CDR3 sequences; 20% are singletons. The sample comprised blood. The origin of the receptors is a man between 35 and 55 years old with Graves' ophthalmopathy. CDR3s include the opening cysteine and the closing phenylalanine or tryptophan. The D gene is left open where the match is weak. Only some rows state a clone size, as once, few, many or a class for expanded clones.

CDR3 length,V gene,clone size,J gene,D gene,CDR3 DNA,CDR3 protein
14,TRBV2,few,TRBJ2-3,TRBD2,TGTGCCAGCAGTGCCCTACAGCGGGGAGATACGCAGTATTTT,CASSALQRGDTQYF
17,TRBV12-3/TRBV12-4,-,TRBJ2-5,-,TGTGCCAGCAGATTCTTGAGCTGGCGAGGGGGTCAAGAGACCCAGTACTTC,CASRFLSWRGGQETQYF
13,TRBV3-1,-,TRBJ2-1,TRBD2,TGTGCCAGCAGCCAAGGGGGGGGATGGGAGCAGTTCTTC,CASSQGGGWEQFF
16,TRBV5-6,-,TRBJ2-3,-,TGTGCCAGCAGCCAGCAAAGGGGGGGGCCCACAGATACGCAGTATTTT,CASSQQRGGPTDTQYF
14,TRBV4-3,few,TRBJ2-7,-,TGCGCCAGCAGCCAGACTGGAGGGCCCCACGAGCAGTACTTC,CASSQTGGPHEQYF
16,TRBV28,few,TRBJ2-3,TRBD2,TGTGCCAGCACCCCCGGGGGGAGTATTGTGACAGATACGCAGTATTTT,CASTPGGSIVTDTQYF
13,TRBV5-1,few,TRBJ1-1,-,TGCGCCAGCAGACCCGACGGACACACTGAAGCTTTCTTT,CASRPDGHTEAFF
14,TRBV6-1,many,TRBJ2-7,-,TGTGCCAGCAGGTTGGGACCCCAGACGAACGAGCAGTACTTC,CASRLGPQTNEQYF
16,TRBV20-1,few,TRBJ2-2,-,TGCAGTGCTAATTACAGGGTCGGGCTGAGCACCGGGGAGCTGTTTTTT,CSANYRVGLSTGELFF
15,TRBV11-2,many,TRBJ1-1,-,TGTGCCAGCAGCGGGGAAGGGGAGTGGAACACTGAAGCTTTCTTT,CASSGEGEWNTEAFF
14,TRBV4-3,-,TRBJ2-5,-,TGCGCCAGCAGCTTCGGACTGGTCCAAGAGACCCAGTACTTC,CASSFGLVQETQYF
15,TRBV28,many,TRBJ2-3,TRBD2,TGTGCCAGCAGGGGCGGGAGGTCCAGCACAGATACGCAGTATTTT,CASRGGRSSTDTQYF
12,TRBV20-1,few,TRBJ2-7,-,TGCAGTGCTCATGATTCCATCTACGAGCAGTACTTC,CSAHDSIYEQYF
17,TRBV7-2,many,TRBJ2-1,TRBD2,TGTGCCAGCAGCCTTAGAGTAGGGACTAGCGGGTACAATGAGCAGTTCTTC,CASSLRVGTSGYNEQFF
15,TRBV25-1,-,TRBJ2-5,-,TGTGCCAGCAGTGAATATCGGGCAGGACAAGAGACCCAGTACTTC,CASSEYRAGQETQYF
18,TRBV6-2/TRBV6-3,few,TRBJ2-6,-,TGTGCCAGCAGGAGACCCGGGGCGCCCAGCTCTGGGGCCAACGTCCTGACTTTC,CASRRPGAPSSGANVLTF
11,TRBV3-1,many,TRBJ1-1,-,TGTGCCAGCTCACGCTTTGAGGAAGCTTTCTTT,CASSRFEEAFF
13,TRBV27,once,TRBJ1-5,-,TGTGCCAGCAGGGCGAATAGCAATCAGCCCCAGCATTTT,CASRANSNQPQHF
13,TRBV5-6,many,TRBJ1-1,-,TGTGCCAGCAGTGCAGACAGTAGTACTGAAGCTTTCTTT,CASSADSSTEAFF
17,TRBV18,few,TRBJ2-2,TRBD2,TGTGCCAGCTCGTCCCTAGCGGGAGGGCAGAACACCGGGGAGCTGTTTTTT,CASSSLAGGQNTGELFF
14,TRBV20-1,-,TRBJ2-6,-,TGCAGTGCTAGCGACGGGGCTGGGGCCAACGTCCTGACTTTC,CSASDGAGANVLTF
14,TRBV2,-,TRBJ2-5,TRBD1,TGTGCCAGCGCCCCCAGGGGGCTACGAGAGACCCAGTACTTC,CASAPRGLRETQYF
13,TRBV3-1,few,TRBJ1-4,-,TGTGCCAGCAGCCGGGGACGGCCTGAAAAACTGTTTTTT,CASSRGRPEKLFF
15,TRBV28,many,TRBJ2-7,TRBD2,TGTGCCAGCAGTTCGGGACTAGAGAGCTCCTACGAGCAGTACTTC,CASSSGLESSYEQYF
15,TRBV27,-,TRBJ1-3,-,TGTGCCAGCAGTTTGAGACAGAAAGCTGGAAACACCATATATTTT,CASSLRQKAGNTIYF
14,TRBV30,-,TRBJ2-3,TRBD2,TGTGCCTGGAGTACGGGACTAGCGGGGGATACGCAGTATTTT,CAWSTGLAGDTQYF
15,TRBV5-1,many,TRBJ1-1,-,TGCGCCAGCAGCTTGGAAGAAAATGAGAACACTGAAGCTTTCTTT,CASSLEENENTEAFF
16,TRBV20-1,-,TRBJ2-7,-,TGCAGTGCTAGAGATCAGGGCAGAATCGTACTCTACGAGCAGTACTTC,CSARDQGRIVLYEQYF
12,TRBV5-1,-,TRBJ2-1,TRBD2,TGCGCCGGCAGTAGCGGGGCGAATGAGCAGTTCTTC,CAGSSGANEQFF